The subject of this entry is one TCR beta chain. This sample was included in a study of T and B cells in COVID-19 patients. Across the whole study: Blood was sampled from COVID-19 patients who were either actively infected or recovered. The recovered patients had mostly mild to moderate COVID-19 with outpatient management. In the active-infection cohort, nine tenths of the roughly 20 patients had comorbidities linked to unfavorable COVID-19 outcome.

The CDR3 sequence is 13 residues long. Trimming took 3 bases from V and 11 from J, leaving 19 bases between them. Per germline, CDR1 DFQATT and CDR2 SNEGSKA (reference sequence). Multiplex PCR with BIOMED2 TRB-A/B primer pools amplified TRB rearrangements. Each CDR3 protein is one row after TCRdb ran MiXCR on the multiplex PCR reads. The table records about 3,100 distinct CDR3 sequences, roughly 23% of them present only once. Blood genomic DNA input for TRB amplification was roughly 220-500 ng. The chain is built from TRBV20-1 and TRBJ1-1, with D possibly TRBD1 on 5 matching bases. Sequencing was carried out using blood. This sequence was found in a human donor with active COVID-19. The CDR3 loop reads CSASEGSGGVAFF. The CDR3 nucleotides are TGCAGTGCTAGTGAAGGGTCAGGAGGGGTTGCTTTCTTT.